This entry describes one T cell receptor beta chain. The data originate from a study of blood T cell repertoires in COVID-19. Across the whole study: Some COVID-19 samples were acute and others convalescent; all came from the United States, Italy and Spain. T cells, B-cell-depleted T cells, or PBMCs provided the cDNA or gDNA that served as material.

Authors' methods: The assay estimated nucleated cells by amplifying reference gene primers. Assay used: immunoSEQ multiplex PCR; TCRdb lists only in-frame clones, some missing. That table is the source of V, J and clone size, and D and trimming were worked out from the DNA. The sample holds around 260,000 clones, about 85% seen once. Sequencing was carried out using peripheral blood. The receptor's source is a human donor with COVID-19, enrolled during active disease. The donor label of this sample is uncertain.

The CDR3 nucleotides read TGCGCCAGCAGCTTGGGGGGGACAACTACCGGATGGGGCTACACCTTC. Its protein is CASSLGGTTTGWGYTF. The chain recombines TRBV5-1 with TRBJ1-2, with D possibly being TRBD1 (6 bases). The CDR3 covers 16 residues. Between the trimmed V and J ends, which lost 0 bases and 8 bases, there was a span of 20 bases. The V gene's germline CDR1 is SGHRS and CDR2 YFSETQ.